The present T cell receptor beta chain was sequenced within a study of beta chain features in type 1 diabetes. CDR3 length: 13 residues. CDR1 is SGHVS, CDR2 FNYEAQ, per germline. V was cut by 1 base and J by 3 bases, with 7 bases left in between. This clone occurred a few times. The study reverse transcribed the entire isolated RNA, so it sequenced expressed TCRB transcripts. Some clones are missing from TCRdb's copy, which holds only in-frame ones; the method was immunoSEQ multiplex PCR. In the table there are over 350,000 clones, approximately 15% of which are singletons. The sequenced sample was naive CD4+ T cells from blood. The source is a woman in her late teens or twenties in good health. This chain joins TRBV7-6 and TRBJ2-7; possibly TRBD2 for D (6 bases). Here the CDR3 reads CASSLGLDYEQYF. For the CDR3, the DNA is TGTGCCAGCAGCTTAGGACTAGACTACGAGCAGTACTTC.